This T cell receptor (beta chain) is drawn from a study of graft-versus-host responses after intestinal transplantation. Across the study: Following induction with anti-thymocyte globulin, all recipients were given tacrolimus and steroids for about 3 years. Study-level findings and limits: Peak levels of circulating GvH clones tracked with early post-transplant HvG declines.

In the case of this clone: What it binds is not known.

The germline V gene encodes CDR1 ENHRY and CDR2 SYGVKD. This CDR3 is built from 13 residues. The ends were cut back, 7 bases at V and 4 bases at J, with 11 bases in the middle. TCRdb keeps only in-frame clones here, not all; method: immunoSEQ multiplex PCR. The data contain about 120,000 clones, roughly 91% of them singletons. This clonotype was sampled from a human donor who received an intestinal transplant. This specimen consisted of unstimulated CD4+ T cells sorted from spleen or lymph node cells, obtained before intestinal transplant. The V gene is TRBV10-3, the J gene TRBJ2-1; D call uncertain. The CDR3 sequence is CAIMPSEYNEQFF. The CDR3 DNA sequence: TGTGCCATCATGCCATCAGAATACAATGAGCAGTTCTTC.